The 28 T cell receptor beta chains presented below share a single source sample, sequenced in a study of identical twins. TCRdb analysed the 5' RACE reads with MiXCR anew, one entry per CDR3 protein. Of approximately 630,000 distinct CDR3 sequences detected, roughly 7.2% appear once; the ten largest clones hold around 1.6%. The data also belong to a second study, concerning yellow fever vaccine responses in identical twins.

The sequencing input was PBMCs. The receptors here all came from a woman between 18 and 29 years old in good health.

This clonotype was detected only a few times. V and J are TRBV5-1 and TRBJ2-6, with 7 bases lining up with TRBD1. CDR1 is SGHRS, CDR2 YFSETQ, per germline. Trimming cost V 4 bases and J 0 bases; bases outside gene matches: 4. The CDR3 has 16 amino acids. The CDR3 DNA reads TGCGCCAGCAGCCTGGGGACAGACTCTGGGGCCAACGTCCTGACTTTC. It translates to CASSLGTDSGANVLTF.

This clonotype was seen many times. V gene TRBV25-1 combines with J gene TRBJ1-2; 8 bases match TRBD1. Losses at the gene ends were 8 bases for V and 5 bases for J; bases not matched to a gene: 7. Germline values: CDR1 MGHDK, CDR2 SYGVNS. The CDR3 has 13 amino acids. The DNA of the CDR3 is TGTGCCAGCCAATCGACAGGGGCTTATGGCTACACCTTC. Translating it yields CASQSTGAYGYTF.

The rearrangement links TRBV5-1 to TRBJ2-3; D is possibly TRBD2 (5 bases). Per germline, CDR1 SGHRS and CDR2 YFSETQ. The CDR3 is 14 amino acids. Trimming took 3 bases from V and 5 from J, leaving 13 bases between them. CDR3 coding DNA: TGCGCCAGCAGCTCGAGAGCCGGGGTAGATACGCAGTATTTT. It specifies CASSSRAGVDTQYF. The full variable domain, in which reference TRBV5-1 and TRBJ2-3 provide the parts outside the CDR3, is KAGVTQTPRYLIKTRGQQVTLSCSPISGHRSVSWYQQTPGQGLQFLFEYFSETQRNKGNFPGRFSGRQFSNSRSEMNVSTLELGDSALYLCASSSRAGVDTQYFGPGTRLTVL.

This clonotype was observed a handful of times. CDR3 sequence (DNA): TGCGCCAGCAACGGAAAAAAGGTAGCGGTTGACACTGAAGCTTTCTTT. It codes for CASNGKKVAVDTEAFF. V and J are TRBV5-1 and TRBJ1-1; no clear D gene. The V and J ends lost 6 bases and 3 bases respectively, with 21 bases between them. The length of the CDR3 is 16 residues. Germline V gives CDR1 SGHRS, CDR2 YFSETQ.

The chain uses TRBV7-3 and TRBJ2-7; 10 positions match TRBD2. From germline, CDR1 is SGHTA and CDR2 FQGTGA. There are 17 residues in the CDR3. The V gene end was trimmed by 5 bases and the J gene end by 4 bases; junction bases not matched to a gene: 14. The CDR3, as DNA: TGTGCCAGCAGCCCCAAGGGTCCCAATAGCGGGAGGTACGAGCAGTACTTC. Translation gives CASSPKGPNSGRYEQYF.

This rearrangement joins TRBV9 to TRBJ2-1; 11 bases line up with TRBD2. Germline trimming cut 4 bases from V and 5 bases from J; bases unmatched to any gene: 14. This CDR3 contains 18 residues. Germline lookup yields CDR1 SGDLS and CDR2 YYNGEE. CDR3 in amino acids: CASSKEDYSGLADNEQFF. Here the CDR3 DNA reads TGTGCCAGCAGCAAAGAGGATTATTCGGGACTAGCGGACAATGAGCAGTTCTTC. The complete variable domain, with remaining parts taken from reference TRBV9 and TRBJ2-1, reads DSGVTQTPKHLITATGQRVTLRCSPRSGDLSVYWYQQSLDQGLQFLIQYYNGEERAKGNILERFSAQQFPDLHSELNLSSLELGDSALYFCASSKEDYSGLADNEQFFGPGTRLTVL.

This clonotype occurred a few times. V usage is TRBV18 and J usage is TRBJ2-1, with D possibly TRBD2 on 6 matching bases. Trimming cost V 3 bases and J 7 bases, with 19 bases left between them. Germline loops: CDR1 KGHSH, CDR2 LQKENI. This CDR3 is 16 amino acids long. The CDR3 loop reads CASSPSGTLTGNEQFF. The CDR3 bases are TGTGCCAGCTCACCCTCCGGGACTTTGACGGGGAATGAGCAGTTCTTC.

This clonotype came up a few times. The rearrangement joins TRBV7-9 to TRBJ1-4; no clear D gene. The CDR3 length is 13 residues. Germline V CDR1 and CDR2: SEHNR, FQNEAQ (reference sequence). Trimming shortened V by 1 base and J by 7 bases, and 7 bases separated the two germline ends. CDR3 DNA: TGTGCCAGCAGCTTAGAGTGGGGTGAAAAACTGTTTTTT. It encodes CASSLEWGEKLFF.

The chain has TRBV19 and TRBJ1-5; D is uncertain. CDR3 length equals 13 residues. Trimming removed 4 bases from V and 4 bases from J, with 8 bases in between. Germline assignment: CDR1 LNHDA and CDR2 SQIVND (reference sequence). CDR3 protein: CASSTMGNQPQHF. The CDR3 nucleotides read TGTGCCAGTAGTACCATGGGAAATCAGCCCCAGCATTTT. The full variable domain, rest sourced from reference TRBV19 and TRBJ1-5, is DGGITQSPKYLFRKEGQNVTLSCEQNLNHDAMYWYRQDPGQGLRLIYYSQIVNDFQKGDIAEGYSVSREKKESFPLTVTSAQKNPTAFYLCASSTMGNQPQHFGDGTRLSIL.

This clonotype was recorded at least ten times. The V call is TRBV11-2, the J call TRBJ2-7; weak D call: TRBD2 (7 bases). This CDR3 is 16 amino acids long. The V end was cut by 6 bases, the J end by 3 bases, with 21 bases between. From germline, CDR1 is SGHAT and CDR2 FQNNGV. This CDR3 reads CASRSRGAGLIYEQYV. In nucleotides, the CDR3 is TGTGCCAGCAGGTCCCGGGGGGCGGGATTGATCTACGAGCAGTACGTC.

The V call is TRBV20-1, the J call TRBJ2-7, with TRBD2 matching 8 bases. The CDR3 is 14 amino acids. Germline assignment: CDR1 DFQATT and CDR2 SNEGSKA (reference sequence). V was clipped by 7 bases and J by 2 bases; unmatched bases: 10. In nucleotides, the CDR3 is TGCAGTGTTACGCCAGTAGCGGGACCCTACGAGCAGTACTTC. Protein product: CSVTPVAGPYEQYF.

The sample holds many counts of this clonotype. This sequence joins TRBV2 and TRBJ2-3; D is ambiguous. Trimming removed 8 bases from V and 1 base from J, with 10 bases in between. Germline V gene lookup returns CDR1 SNHLY and CDR2 FYNNEI. The CDR3 sequence is 13 residues long. The CDR3 DNA follows: TGTGCCAGCTTCGGCCACCGCACAGATACGCAGTATTTT. It codes for CASFGHRTDTQYF.

This clonotype showed up just a few times. This rearrangement joins TRBV5-1 to TRBJ1-3; 8 positions agree with TRBD1. V trimming: 4 bases; J trimming: 2 bases; junction bases outside the gene matches: 11. The CDR3 totals 17 residues. Germline CDR1 is SGHRS and CDR2 is YFSETQ. CDR3 DNA sequence: TGCGCCAGCAGCCCAGGACAGGGTGTGATGACTGGAAACACCATATATTTT. Protein: CASSPGQGVMTGNTIYF.

There are many counts of this clonotype. V and J are TRBV10-2 and TRBJ2-7; the D call may be TRBD1 or TRBD2 (5 bases each). The V gene's germline CDR1 is WSHSY and CDR2 SAAADI. V dropped 7 bases and J dropped 2 bases, with 15 bases sitting between them. The CDR3 covers 14 residues. CDR3 sequence: CASTPQEVAYEQYF. CDR3 in DNA: TGCGCCAGCACCCCACAGGAGGTCGCCTACGAGCAGTACTTC.

This clonotype was picked up many times. The V and J genes are TRBV25-1 and TRBJ2-3; TRBD2 matches at 7 bases. Per the germline V gene, CDR1 is MGHDK and CDR2 is SYGVNS. This CDR3 has 16 residues. The V and J ends lost 5 bases and 0 bases, in that order; junction bases with no gene match: 8. This chain's CDR3 is CASSIGGSRSTDTQYF. CDR3 DNA sequence: TGTGCCAGCAGTATTGGCGGGAGTCGGAGCACAGATACGCAGTATTTT. The full variable domain, in which reference TRBV25-1 and TRBJ2-3 provide the parts outside the CDR3, is EADIYQTPRYLVIGTGKKITLECSQTMGHDKMYWYQQDPGMELHLIHYSYGVNSTEKGDLSSESTVSRIRTEHFPLTLESARPSHTSQYLCASSIGGSRSTDTQYFGPGTRLTVL.

This clonotype showed up just a few times. The chain recombines TRBV24-1 with TRBJ2-1; D may be TRBD1 (6 bases). CDR1 is KGHDR and CDR2 is SFDVKD in the germline V gene. The CDR3 has 16 residues. V gave up 6 bases and J gave up 3 bases, with 17 bases separating them. The CDR3 protein is CATSTPQGEIYNEQFF. Here the CDR3 DNA reads TGTGCCACCAGTACCCCACAGGGAGAAATCTACAATGAGCAGTTCTTC.

This clonotype was counted ten times or more. The chain links TRBV7-2 to TRBJ2-2; 10 bases are a match to TRBD2. With 5 bases clipped from V and 6 bases from J, the junction kept 12 bases outside the gene matches. This CDR3 has 17 residues. The germline V gene encodes CDR1 SGHTA and CDR2 FQGNSA. As DNA, the CDR3 is TGTGCCAGCAGCAAGCGGACTAGCGGTTTCTTGGCCGGGGAGCTGTTTTTT. Residues: CASSKRTSGFLAGELFF. Full variable domain (remainder filled in from reference TRBV7-2 and TRBJ2-2): GAGVSQSPSNKVTEKGKDVELRCDPISGHTALYWYRQSLGQGLEFLIYFQGNSAPDKSGLPSDRFSAERTGGSVSTLTIQRTQQEDSAVYLCASSKRTSGFLAGELFFGEGSRLTVL.

This chain connects TRBV4-1 to TRBJ1-1, with D hard to call. The CDR3 is 12 amino acids. V lost 0 bases and J 5 bases, leaving 4 bases between the germline ends. Germline V gene sequence: CDR1 MGHRA, CDR2 YSYEKL. Written as DNA, the CDR3 is TGCGCCAGCAGCCAAGATGGGACTGAAGCTTTCTTT. Translation gives CASSQDGTEAFF.

This clonotype has a count of ten or more. The rearrangement uses TRBV7-9 and TRBJ2-3; tentatively, D is TRBD2 (5 bases). The CDR3 extends over 16 amino acids. The V gene's germline CDR1 is SEHNR and CDR2 FQNEAQ (reference sequence). Trimming cost V 5 bases and J 6 bases, with 21 bases left between them. The CDR3 DNA is TGTGCCAGCAGCCCCGGCGGGCGGCACATAGAGGATACGCAGTATTTT. Translation gives CASSPGGRHIEDTQYF.

In this sample, this clonotype turned up many times. The CDR3, as DNA: TGCAGCGTTGAAGGGGTGGCGAACACCGGGGAGCTGTTTTTT. Translated, it gives CSVEGVANTGELFF. The V and J genes are TRBV29-1 and TRBJ2-2; no clear D. Germline V gene sequence: CDR1 SQVTM, CDR2 ANQGSEA. The CDR3 length is 14 residues. V was shortened by 1 base and J by 0 bases, with 6 bases between the two germline ends.

In its sample, this clonotype was seen many times. The J gene is TRBJ2-7, the V gene TRBV2; D unclear. CDR1 is SNHLY and CDR2 is FYNNEI in the germline V gene. Trimming removed 7 bases from V and 1 base from J, with 17 bases in between. The CDR3 sequence is 15 residues long. CDR3 sequence: CASIRYENPSYEQYF. In DNA, the CDR3 is TGTGCCAGCATTAGGTACGAGAACCCTTCCTACGAGCAGTACTTC.

The chain employs TRBV4-2 and TRBJ1-1, with a possible D match to TRBD1 (5 bases). V lost 1 base and J lost 3, with 6 bases in between. CDR3 length: 13 residues. Germline CDR1 LGHNA, CDR2 YNFKEQ. CDR3 in DNA: TGTGCCAGCAGCCAAGTAGGGGACACTGAAGCTTTCTTT. As protein: CASSQVGDTEAFF.

A few counts support this clonotype. The chain has TRBV6-2 or TRBV6-3 and TRBJ2-5; D uncertain. Germline V lookup: CDR1 MNHEY, CDR2 SVGEGT. The ends were cut back, 6 bases at V and 1 base at J, with 9 bases in the middle. The length of the CDR3 is 13 residues. CDR3 residues: CASRSRTQETQYF. CDR3 coding DNA: TGTGCCAGCAGGTCAAGGACCCAAGAGACCCAGTACTTC.

This clonotype was recorded at least ten times. Relative to the germline gene, one junction end is altered; a read error may explain this. This CDR3 is CASSLLGYQETQYF. The CDR3 DNA reads as TGCGCCAGCAGCTTGTTGGGCTACCAAGAGACCCAGTACTTC. V usage is TRBV28 and J usage is TRBJ2-5, with D hard to call. The germline V gene encodes CDR1 MDHEN and CDR2 SYDVKM. The CDR3 length is 14 residues.

Ten or more counts support this clonotype. The gene calls are TRBV28 and TRBJ2-5; 10 positions agree with TRBD2. The CDR3 is 18 amino acids. J was trimmed by 3 bases and V by 1 base; bases with no gene match: 11. The germline gives CDR1 MDHEN, CDR2 SYDVKM. The CDR3 DNA sequence: TGTGCCAGCAGTTTATTGTCTAGCGGGAGTCGTGAGGAAGAGACCCAGTACTTC. It is translated as CASSLLSSGSREEETQYF. Looking up the rest from reference TRBV28 and TRBJ2-5 gives the full variable domain: DVKVTQSSRYLVKRTGEKVFLECVQDMDHENMFWYRQDPGLGLRLIYFSYDVKMKEKGDIPEGYSVSREKKERFSLILESASTNQTSMYLCASSLLSSGSREEETQYFGPGTRLLVL.

V gene TRBV27 combines with J gene TRBJ2-5; D ambiguous. Germline V gives CDR1 MNHEY, CDR2 SMNVEV (reference sequence). The CDR3 is made up of 8 amino acids. The CDR3 is CALETQYF. CDR3 coding DNA: TGTGCTTTAGAGACCCAGTACTTC.

This clonotype was seen a handful of times. This chain uses TRBV28 with TRBJ1-2; no clear D gene. Germline assignment: CDR1 MDHEN and CDR2 SYDVKM. This CDR3 region has 14 residues. V was clipped by 2 bases and J by 5 bases, with 12 bases between them. The CDR3 region has the DNA TGTGCCAGCAGTTTAGGGAAGAATCAATATGGCTACACCTTC. Translated: CASSLGKNQYGYTF.

This clonotype was found many times. V and J are TRBV7-3 and TRBJ2-7; weak D call: TRBD2 (5 bases). Germline CDR1 is SGHTA and CDR2 is FQGTGA. The CDR3 extends over 14 amino acids. V was trimmed by 4 bases and J by 0 bases, leaving 10 bases between them. CDR3 bases: TGTGCCAGCAGCTCTACTAGTGACTCCTACGAGCAGTACTTC. Translated, it gives CASSSTSDSYEQYF.